The next 10 T cell receptor beta chains were all read from a single sample in a study of cytomegalovirus exposure and HLA in healthy donors. PCR employed 60 Vbeta and 13 Jbeta primers. TCRdb's copy holds only in-frame clones and misses some; the assay was immunoSEQ multiplex PCR. This sample has about 140,000 clones; roughly 72% occur once, and the top ten carry around 1.9%. The source material was PBMCs. The source is a man aged 35 to 55 in good health and CMV-seronegative.

The table lists this clone with a few counts. The rearrangement uses TRBV6-5 and TRBJ1-4, with 9 positions matching TRBD1. This CDR3 comprises 13 residues. In germline, CDR1 is MNHEY, CDR2 SVGAGI. V gave up 10 bases and J gave up 8 bases; unmatched junction bases: 8. CDR3 bases: TGTGCCACCACCTTGACAGGGGGAGAAAAACTGTTTTTT. This translates into CATTLTGGEKLFF.

The rearrangement uses TRBV18 and TRBJ2-5; no clear D gene. Germline assignment: CDR1 KGHSH and CDR2 LQKENI. The CDR3 consists of 14 residues. The V and J ends lost 2 bases and 5 bases respectively, with 12 bases between them. The CDR3 sequence is CASSPITGGETQYF. For the CDR3, the DNA is TGTGCCAGCTCACCAATAACGGGTGGGGAGACCCAGTACTTC.

This chain uses TRBV4-3 with TRBJ2-7, with 10 bases lining up with TRBD1. The V gene end was trimmed by 3 bases and the J gene end by 2 bases; junction bases not matched to a gene: 4. In germline, CDR1 is LGHNA, CDR2 YSLEER. CDR3 length equals 15 residues. CDR3 DNA sequence: TGCGCCAGCAGCCACGGGGGGACAGGGGCCTACGAGCAGTACTTC. Protein sequence: CASSHGGTGAYEQYF.

V and J are TRBV28 and TRBJ2-2; no firm D call. Germline CDR1 is MDHEN and CDR2 is SYDVKM. With 5 bases removed from V and 5 bases from J, the gap between germline ends came to 15 bases. This CDR3 contains 15 residues. The CDR3 loop is CASSAPVGRTGELFF. The CDR3 nucleotides are TGTGCCAGCAGTGCCCCAGTGGGCCGGACCGGGGAGCTGTTTTTT.

This rearrangement joins TRBV5-4 to TRBJ2-6, with no clear D. Germline V gene lookup returns CDR1 SGHNT and CDR2 YYREEE (reference sequence). Trimming shortened V by 2 bases and J by 0 bases, and 6 bases separated the two germline ends. The CDR3 loop spans 15 amino acids. CDR3 DNA: TGTGCCAGCAGCTTTCAGAACTCTGGGGCCAACGTCCTGACTTTC. It yields the protein CASSFQNSGANVLTF.

The V call is TRBV10-3, the J call TRBJ1-2; D is unclear. The CDR3 sequence is 12 residues long. Germline CDR1 and CDR2: ENHRY and SYGVKD. V was clipped by 6 bases and J by 2 bases, with 7 bases between them. CDR3: CAISQINYGYTF. In DNA form, the CDR3 reads TGTGCCATCAGCCAGATAAACTATGGCTACACCTTC.

This clone was detected only a few times. The V call is TRBV29-1, the J call TRBJ2-2, with TRBD1 as a possible D gene (6 bases). Deletions cut 4 bases from V and 6 bases from J, with 12 bases between. This CDR3 is 13 amino acids long. Germline V lookup: CDR1 SQVTM, CDR2 ANQGSEA. The CDR3 coding sequence is TGCAGCGTTGCGGCCACAGGGTCCGGGGAGCTGTTTTTT. Protein product: CSVAATGSGELFF.

CDR3 sequence (DNA): TGTGCCAGCAGCCTAGGGACTTACAATGAGCAGTTCTTC. Translation gives CASSLGTYNEQFF. The chain combines TRBV7-7 with TRBJ2-1, with D tentatively TRBD2 (6 bases). This CDR3 is built from 13 residues. Per germline, CDR1 SSHAT and CDR2 FNYEAQ (reference sequence). V lost 5 bases and J 4 bases, leaving 9 bases between the germline ends.

The rearrangement uses TRBV6-6 and TRBJ2-2; 8 bases match TRBD2. CDR3 size: 16 residues. Germline loops: CDR1 MNHNY, CDR2 SVGAGI (reference sequence). Unmatched junction bases numbered 6, after V lost 5 bases and J lost 1 base. The DNA for the CDR3 is TGTGCCAGCAGTCCTCCGGGACTAGGGAACACCGGGGAGCTGTTTTTT. Translation gives CASSPPGLGNTGELFF.

With respect to this clone: The junction shows a germline mismatch at one end, possibly a read error. The chain recombines TRBV5-6 with TRBJ2-7, with TRBD1 identical over 11 bases. The CDR3 spans 13 residues. Germline V CDR1 and CDR2: SGHDT, YYEEEE. The CDR3, as DNA: TGTGCCAGCAGCTTGGTGGGACAGGGGGGTTCCCCTTTC. The encoded protein is CASSLVGQGGSPF.